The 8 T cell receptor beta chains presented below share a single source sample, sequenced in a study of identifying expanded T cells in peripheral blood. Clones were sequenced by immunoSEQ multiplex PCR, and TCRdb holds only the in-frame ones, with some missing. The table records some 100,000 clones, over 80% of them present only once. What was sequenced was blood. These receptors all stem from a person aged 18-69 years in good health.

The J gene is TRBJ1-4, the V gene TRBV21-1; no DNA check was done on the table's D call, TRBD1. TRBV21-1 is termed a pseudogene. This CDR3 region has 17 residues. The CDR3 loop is CASSNSVRVPTNEKLFF. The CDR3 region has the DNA TGTGCCAGCAGCAACTCCGTCAGGGTACCAACTAATGAAAAACTGTTTTTT.

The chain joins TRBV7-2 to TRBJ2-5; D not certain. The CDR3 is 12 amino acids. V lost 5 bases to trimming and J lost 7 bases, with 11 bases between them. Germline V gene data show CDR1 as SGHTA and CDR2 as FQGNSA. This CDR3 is CASSPAPGTQYF. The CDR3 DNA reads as TGTGCCAGCAGCCCGGCCCCGGGGACCCAGTACTTC.

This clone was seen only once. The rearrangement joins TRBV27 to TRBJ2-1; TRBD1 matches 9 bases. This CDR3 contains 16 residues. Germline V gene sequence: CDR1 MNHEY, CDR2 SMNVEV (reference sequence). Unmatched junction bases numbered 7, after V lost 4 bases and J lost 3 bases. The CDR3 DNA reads TGTGCCAGCAGTTCGCCGACAGGGGGGCGCTACAATGAGCAGTTCTTC. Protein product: CASSSPTGGRYNEQFF.

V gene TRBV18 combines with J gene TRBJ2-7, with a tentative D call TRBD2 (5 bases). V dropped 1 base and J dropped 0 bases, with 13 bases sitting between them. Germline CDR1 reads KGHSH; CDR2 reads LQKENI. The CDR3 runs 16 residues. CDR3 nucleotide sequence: TGTGCCAGCTCACCACTCCCGCCGGGGAACTCCTACGAGCAGTACTTC. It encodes CASSPLPPGNSYEQYF.

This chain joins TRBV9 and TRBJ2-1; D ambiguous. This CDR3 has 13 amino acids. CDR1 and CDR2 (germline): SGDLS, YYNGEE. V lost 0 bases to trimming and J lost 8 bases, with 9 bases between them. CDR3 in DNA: TGTGCCAGCAGCGTAGTGTTAAGTGATGAGCAGTTCTTC. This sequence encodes CASSVVLSDEQFF. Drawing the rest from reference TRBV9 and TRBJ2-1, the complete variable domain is DSGVTQTPKHLITATGQRVTLRCSPRSGDLSVYWYQQSLDQGLQFLIQYYNGEERAKGNILERFSAQQFPDLHSELNLSSLELGDSALYFCASSVVLSDEQFFGPGTRLTVL.

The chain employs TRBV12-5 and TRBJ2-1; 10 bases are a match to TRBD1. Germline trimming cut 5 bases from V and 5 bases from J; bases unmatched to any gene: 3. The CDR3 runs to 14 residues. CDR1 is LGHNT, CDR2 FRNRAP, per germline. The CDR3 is CASGPGQGDNEQFF. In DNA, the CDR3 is TGTGCTAGTGGTCCAGGACAGGGGGACAATGAGCAGTTCTTC.

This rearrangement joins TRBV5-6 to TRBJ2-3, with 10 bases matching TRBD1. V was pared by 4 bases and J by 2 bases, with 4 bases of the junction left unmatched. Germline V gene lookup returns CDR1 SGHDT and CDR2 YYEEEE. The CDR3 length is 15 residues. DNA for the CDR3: TGTGCCAGCAGCATTCGACAGGGGGCCACAGATACGCAGTATTTT. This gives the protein CASSIRQGATDTQYF. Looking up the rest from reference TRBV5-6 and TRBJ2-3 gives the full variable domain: DAGVTQSPTHLIKTRGQQVTLRCSPKSGHDTVSWYQQALGQGPQFIFQYYEEEERQRGNFPDRFSGHQFPNYSSELNVNALLLGDSALYLCASSIRQGATDTQYFGPGTRLTVL.

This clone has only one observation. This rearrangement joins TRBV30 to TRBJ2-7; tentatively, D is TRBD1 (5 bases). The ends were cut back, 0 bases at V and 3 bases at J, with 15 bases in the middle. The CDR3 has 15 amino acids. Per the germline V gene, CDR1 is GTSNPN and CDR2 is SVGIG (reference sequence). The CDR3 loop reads CAWSVPQGAIYEQYF. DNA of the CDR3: TGTGCCTGGAGTGTACCCCAAGGGGCGATCTACGAGCAGTACTTC. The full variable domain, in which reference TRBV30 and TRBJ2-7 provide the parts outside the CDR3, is SQTIHQWPATLVQPVGSPLSLECTVEGTSNPNLYWYRQAAGRGLQLLFYSVGIGQISSEVPQNLSASRPQDRQFILSSKKLLLSDSGFYLCAWSVPQGAIYEQYFGPGTRLTVT.